This T cell receptor beta chain was identified during a study of blood T cell repertoires in COVID-19. Study-level background: From the United States, Italy and Spain came samples of acute and convalescent COVID-19. T cells, B-cell-depleted T cells, or PBMCs supplied cDNA or gDNA.

The CDR3 sequence is 14 residues long. Germline V gene sequence: CDR1 ENHRY, CDR2 SYGVKD. V lost 4 bases and J 0 bases, leaving 6 bases between the germline ends. Authors' data handling: Amplification from reference gene primers served as the basis for estimated nucleated cell counts. Only in-frame clones appear in the TCRdb table, and some are missing; sequencing was by immunoSEQ multiplex PCR. V and J calls and clone size come straight from that table; D and trimming were deduced from the DNA. The sample has about 55,000 clones, about four fifths seen once. The material sequenced was peripheral blood. The receptor's source is a human donor in a cohort sampled during active or convalescent COVID-19. The chain couples TRBV10-3 to TRBJ2-2, with D perhaps matching TRBD1 (6 bases). CDR3 region: CAISGGPNTGELFF. CDR3 coding DNA: TGTGCCATCAGTGGGGGGCCGAACACCGGGGAGCTGTTTTTT.